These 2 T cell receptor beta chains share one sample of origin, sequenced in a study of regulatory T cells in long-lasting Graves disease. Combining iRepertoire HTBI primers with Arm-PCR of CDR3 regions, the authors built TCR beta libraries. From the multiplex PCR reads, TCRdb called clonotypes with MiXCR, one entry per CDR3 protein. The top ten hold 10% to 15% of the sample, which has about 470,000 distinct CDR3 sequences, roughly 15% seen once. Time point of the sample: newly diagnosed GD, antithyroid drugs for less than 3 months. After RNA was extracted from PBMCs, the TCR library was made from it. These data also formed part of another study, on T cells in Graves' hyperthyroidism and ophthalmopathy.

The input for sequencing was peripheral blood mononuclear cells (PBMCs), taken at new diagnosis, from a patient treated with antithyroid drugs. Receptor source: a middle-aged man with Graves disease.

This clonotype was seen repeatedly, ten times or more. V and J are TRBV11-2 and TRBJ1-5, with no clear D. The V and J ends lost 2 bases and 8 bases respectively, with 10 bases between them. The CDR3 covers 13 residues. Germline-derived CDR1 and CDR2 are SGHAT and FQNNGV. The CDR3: CASSLSLVEPQHF. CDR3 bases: TGTGCCAGCAGCTTATCACTAGTGGAGCCCCAGCATTTT.

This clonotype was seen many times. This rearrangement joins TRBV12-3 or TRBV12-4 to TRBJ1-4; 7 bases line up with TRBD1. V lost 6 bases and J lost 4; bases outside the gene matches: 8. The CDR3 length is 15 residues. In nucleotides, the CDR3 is TGTGCCAGCAGAAGCGGGACAGTCAATAATGAAAAACTGTTTTTT. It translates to CASRSGTVNNEKLFF.